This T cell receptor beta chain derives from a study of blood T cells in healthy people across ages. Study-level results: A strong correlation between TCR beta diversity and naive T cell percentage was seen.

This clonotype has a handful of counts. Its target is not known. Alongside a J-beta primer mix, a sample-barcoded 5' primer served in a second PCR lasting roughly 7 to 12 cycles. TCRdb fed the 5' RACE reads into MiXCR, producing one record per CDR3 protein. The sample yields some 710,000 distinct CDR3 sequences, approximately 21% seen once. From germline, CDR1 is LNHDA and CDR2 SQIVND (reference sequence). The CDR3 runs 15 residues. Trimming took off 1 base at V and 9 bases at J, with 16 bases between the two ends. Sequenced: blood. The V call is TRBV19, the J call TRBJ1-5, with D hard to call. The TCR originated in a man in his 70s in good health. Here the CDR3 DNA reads TGTGCCAGTAGTATAGTTTCGGACTTCAGGTGGCCCCAGCATTTT. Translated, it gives CASSIVSDFRWPQHF.